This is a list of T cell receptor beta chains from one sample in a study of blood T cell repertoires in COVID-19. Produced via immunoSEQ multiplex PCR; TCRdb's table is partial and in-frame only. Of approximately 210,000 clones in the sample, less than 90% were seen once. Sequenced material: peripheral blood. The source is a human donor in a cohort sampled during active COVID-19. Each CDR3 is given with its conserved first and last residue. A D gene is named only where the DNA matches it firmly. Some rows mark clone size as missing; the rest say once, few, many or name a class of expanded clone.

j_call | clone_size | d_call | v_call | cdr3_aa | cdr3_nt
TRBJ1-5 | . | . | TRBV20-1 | CSASTGSTYSRNQPQHF | TGCAGTGCTAGTACAGGGAGTACTTATAGCCGCAATCAGCCCCAGCATTTT
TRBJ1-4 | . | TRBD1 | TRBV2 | CASSAPRTGVGNEKLFF | TGTGCCAGCAGTGCCCCTCGGACAGGGGTTGGTAATGAAAAACTGTTTTTT
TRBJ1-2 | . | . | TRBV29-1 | CSVGRVYGYTF | TGCAGCGTTGGTCGCGTTTATGGCTACACCTTC
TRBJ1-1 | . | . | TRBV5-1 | CASSSQVEAFF | TGCGCCAGCAGCTCGCAGGTTGAAGCTTTCTTT
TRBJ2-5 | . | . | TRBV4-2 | CASSQGQYQETQYF | TGTGCCAGCAGCCAAGGGCAGTACCAAGAGACCCAGTACTTC
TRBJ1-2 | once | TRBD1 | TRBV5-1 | CASSTGQGGGYTF | TGCGCCAGCAGCACTGGACAGGGAGGAGGCTACACCTTC
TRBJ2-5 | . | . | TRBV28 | CASSPSSAGQETQYF | TGTGCCAGCAGTCCATCCTCCGCGGGGCAAGAGACCCAGTACTTC
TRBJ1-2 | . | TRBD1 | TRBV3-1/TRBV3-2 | CASSPSPGQGFSTF | TGTGCCAGCAGCCCCTCGCCGGGACAGGGCTTTTCCACCTTC
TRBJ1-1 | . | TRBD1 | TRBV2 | CASSGDRGANTEAFF | TGTGCCAGCAGTGGGGACAGGGGAGCGAACACTGAAGCTTTCTTT
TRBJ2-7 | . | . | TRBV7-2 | CASSFGDGRSYEQYF | TGTGCCAGCAGCTTCGGCGACGGGAGATCCTACGAGCAGTACTTC
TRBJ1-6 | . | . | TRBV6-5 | CASSYSGGSYNSPLHF | TGTGCCAGCAGTTACTCCGGGGGCTCCTATAATTCACCCCTCCACTTT
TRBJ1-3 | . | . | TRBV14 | CASSQLRSGNTIYF | TGTGCCAGCAGCCAACTTCGCTCTGGAAACACCATATATTTT
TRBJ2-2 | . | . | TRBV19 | CASSSTVNTGELFF | TGTGCCAGTAGTTCCACAGTGAACACCGGGGAGCTGTTTTTT
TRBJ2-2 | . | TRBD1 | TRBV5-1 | CASSPEQGWLAGELFF | TGCGCCAGCAGCCCGGAACAGGGGTGGCTAGCCGGGGAGCTGTTTTTT
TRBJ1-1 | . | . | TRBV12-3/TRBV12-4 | CASSPRTAVRAFF | TGTGCCAGCAGTCCCCGGACAGCGGTGAGGGCTTTCTTT
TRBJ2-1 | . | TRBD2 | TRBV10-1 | CASRRGGAREDNEQFF | TGCGCCAGCAGGCGCGGGGGGGCTAGGGAGGACAATGAGCAGTTCTTC
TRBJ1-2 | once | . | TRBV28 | CASSSGGGHPAANYGYTF | TGTGCCAGCAGTTCAGGCGGGGGACACCCGGCAGCTAACTATGGCTACACCTTC
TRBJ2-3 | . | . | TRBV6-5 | CASSYSSGHPDTQYF | TGTGCCAGCAGTTACTCGTCCGGACACCCAGATACGCAGTATTTT
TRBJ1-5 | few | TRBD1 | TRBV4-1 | CASSQGQGRAGQPQHF | TGCGCCAGCAGCCAAGGACAGGGGCGGGCGGGTCAGCCCCAGCATTTT
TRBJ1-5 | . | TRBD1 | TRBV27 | CASRLGQASNQPQHF | TGTGCCAGCAGACTGGGACAGGCGAGCAATCAGCCCCAGCATTTT
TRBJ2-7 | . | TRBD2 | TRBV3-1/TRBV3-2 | CASSRGLARYEQYF | TGTGCCAGCAGCCGTGGACTAGCCCGCTACGAGCAGTACTTC
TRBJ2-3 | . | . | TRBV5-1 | CASSLEGLVDTQYF | TGCGCCAGCAGCTTGGAGGGGTTGGTAGATACGCAGTATTTT
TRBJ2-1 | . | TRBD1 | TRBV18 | CASSREGGHEQFF | TGTGCCAGCTCACGGGAAGGGGGCCATGAGCAGTTCTTC
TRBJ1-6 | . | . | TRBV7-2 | CASSSGDGVYNSPLHF | TGTGCCAGCAGCTCGGGGGACGGGGTCTATAATTCACCCCTCCACTTT
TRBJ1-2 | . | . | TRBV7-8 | CASSLSTPTSYTF | TGTGCCAGCAGCTTATCGACACCAACAAGCTACACCTTC
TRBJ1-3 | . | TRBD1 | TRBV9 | CASSERPQGARGNTIYF | TGTGCCAGCAGCGAGCGACCACAGGGGGCGCGAGGAAACACCATATATTTT
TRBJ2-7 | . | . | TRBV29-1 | CSVERRDEQYF | TGCAGCGTTGAAAGGAGGGACGAGCAGTACTTC
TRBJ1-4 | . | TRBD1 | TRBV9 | CASSEGQLNEKLFF | TGTGCCAGCAGCGAGGGACAGCTTAATGAAAAACTGTTTTTT
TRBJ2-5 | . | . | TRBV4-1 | CASSHSGGRGQETQYF | TGCGCCAGCAGCCATTCCGGCGGGCGGGGACAAGAGACCCAGTACTTC
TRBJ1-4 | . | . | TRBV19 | CASSRGQGMEKLFF | TGTGCCAGTAGTAGGGGACAAGGCATGGAAAAACTGTTTTTT
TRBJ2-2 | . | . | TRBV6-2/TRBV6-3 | CASSHETWTGELFF | TGTGCCAGCAGCCACGAGACTTGGACCGGGGAGCTGTTTTTT
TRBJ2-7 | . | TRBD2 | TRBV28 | CASSPGGGVGYEQYF | TGTGCCAGCAGTCCCGGCGGGGGGGTGGGGTACGAGCAGTACTTC
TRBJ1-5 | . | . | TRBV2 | CASRDRVYSNQPQHF | TGTGCCAGCAGGGACAGAGTATATAGCAATCAGCCCCAGCATTTT
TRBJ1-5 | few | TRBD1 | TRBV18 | CASSPQGAMNNQPQHF | TGTGCCAGCTCACCACAGGGGGCTATGAACAATCAGCCCCAGCATTTT
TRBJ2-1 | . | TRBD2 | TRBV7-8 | CASTTSAKLAGGEQFF | TGTGCCAGCACCACCTCAGCCAAACTAGCGGGGGGGGAGCAGTTCTTC
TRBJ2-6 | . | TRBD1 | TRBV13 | CASSLMGQRPSGANVLTF | TGTGCCAGCAGCTTAATGGGACAGCGGCCCTCTGGGGCCAACGTCCTGACTTTC
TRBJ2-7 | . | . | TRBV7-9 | CASSFPRDPGEQYF | TGTGCCAGCAGCTTCCCGAGGGATCCTGGCGAGCAGTACTTC
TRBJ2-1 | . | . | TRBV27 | CASSATTNSYNEQFF | TGTGCCAGCAGTGCGACAACGAACTCCTACAATGAGCAGTTCTTC
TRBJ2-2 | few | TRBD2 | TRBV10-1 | CASSDPGRGPTGELFF | TGCGCCAGCAGTGATCCGGGGAGGGGTCCCACCGGGGAGCTGTTTTTT
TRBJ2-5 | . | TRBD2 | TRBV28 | CASSLFGLAGLQETQYF | TGTGCCAGCAGTTTATTTGGACTAGCGGGTCTTCAAGAGACCCAGTACTTC
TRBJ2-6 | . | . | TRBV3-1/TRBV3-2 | CASSQSRGSGANVLTF | TGTGCCAGCAGCCAGAGCAGGGGATCCGGGGCCAACGTCCTGACTTTC
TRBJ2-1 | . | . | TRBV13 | CASSSPTSPNEQFF | TGTGCCAGCAGTTCGCCTACTAGCCCCAATGAGCAGTTCTTC
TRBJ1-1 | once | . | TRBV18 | CASSPDLNRPVGNTEAFF | TGTGCCAGCTCACCGGACTTAAACCGCCCGGTGGGGAACACTGAAGCTTTCTTT
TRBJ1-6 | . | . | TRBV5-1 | CASSLGSGNSPLHF | TGCGCCAGCAGCTTGGGGAGCGGGAATTCACCCCTCCACTTT
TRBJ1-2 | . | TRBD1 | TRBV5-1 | CASSFTGQGLYGYTF | TGCGCCAGCAGCTTTACGGGACAGGGTCTCTATGGCTACACCTTC
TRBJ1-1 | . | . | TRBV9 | CASSVATKNTEAFF | TGTGCCAGCAGCGTAGCTACTAAGAACACTGAAGCTTTCTTT
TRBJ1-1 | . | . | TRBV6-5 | CASSQHARTEAFF | TGTGCCAGCAGCCAACACGCGAGGACTGAAGCTTTCTTT
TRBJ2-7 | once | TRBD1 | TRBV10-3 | CAISESTPGQVLYEQYF | TGTGCCATCAGTGAGTCCACCCCGGGACAGGTCCTCTACGAGCAGTACTTC
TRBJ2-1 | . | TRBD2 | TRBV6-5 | CASSPTSGGYNEQFF | TGTGCCAGCAGCCCGACTAGCGGGGGGTACAATGAGCAGTTCTTC
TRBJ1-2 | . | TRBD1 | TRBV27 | CASSLSGRGAILEGYTF | TGTGCCAGCAGTTTGTCAGGCAGGGGGGCCATTTTAGAGGGCTACACCTTC
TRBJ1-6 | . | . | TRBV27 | CASSFGGAANSPLHF | TGTGCCAGCAGTTTTGGGGGGGCGGCGAATTCACCCCTCCACTTT
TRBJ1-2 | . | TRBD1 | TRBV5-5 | CASSLTGATGYGYTF | TGTGCCAGCAGCTTGACAGGGGCGACAGGCTATGGCTACACCTTC
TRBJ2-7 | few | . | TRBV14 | CASSLVGDEQYF | TGTGCCAGCAGCCTAGTCGGGGACGAGCAGTACTTC
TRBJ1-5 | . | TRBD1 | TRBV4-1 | CASSHISRGTGGLPQHF | TGCGCCAGCAGCCACATCTCTCGTGGGACAGGGGGATTGCCCCAGCATTTT
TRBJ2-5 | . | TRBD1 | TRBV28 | CASSSQGARETQYF | TGTGCCAGCAGTTCCCAGGGGGCGCGAGAGACCCAGTACTTC
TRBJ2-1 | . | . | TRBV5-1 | CASSLSSGALYNEQFF | TGCGCCAGCAGCTTGAGCTCAGGGGCTCTCTACAATGAGCAGTTCTTC
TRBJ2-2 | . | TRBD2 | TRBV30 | CAWGGGRTGELFF | TGTGCCTGGGGCGGGGGGCGGACCGGGGAGCTGTTTTTT
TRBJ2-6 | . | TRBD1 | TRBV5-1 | CASGGQGTSGANVLTF | TGCGCCAGCGGGGGACAGGGAACGTCTGGGGCCAACGTCCTGACTTTC
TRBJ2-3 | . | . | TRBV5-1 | CASSLLGGDTQYF | TGCGCCAGCAGCCTTCTAGGAGGAGATACGCAGTATTTT
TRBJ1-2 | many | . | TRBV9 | CASSVGQRGGYTF | TGTGCCAGCAGCGTAGGTCAGCGAGGTGGCTACACCTTC